This T cell receptor beta chain came from a study of a mutant IDH1 vaccine in newly diagnosed glioma. Study information: Patients in the study were vaccinated eight times, receiving shots in weeks 1, 3, 5, 7, 11, 15, 19 and 23. Before enrollment, patients got radiotherapy alone, temozolomide alone, or mostly the combination.

Details on this clone: The antigen is undetermined.

Stated time point: week 5, during vaccination. Topical imiquimod accompanied each vaccine dose, which consisted of 300 ug of mutant IDH1 20-mer peptide. TCRdb's table, derived via immunoSEQ multiplex PCR, lists solely in-frame clones and lacks some. Of 35,000 to 45,000 clones in the sample, roughly 80% are singletons; the top ten hold 9% to 14%. This TCR was sampled from a man aged 45-60 years with glioma. The sample in question was PBMCs, obtained from a glioma patient whose treatment included an IDH1 peptide vaccine.

DNA for the CDR3: TGTGCCAGCAGCGCCCGGTCTAGGGTTGTCGGGGAGCTGTTTTTT. Protein: CASSARSRVVGELFF. The V gene is TRBV9, the J gene TRBJ2-2; D unresolved. V gave up 3 bases and J gave up 7 bases, with 16 bases separating them. The CDR3 is made up of 15 amino acids. Germline assignment: CDR1 SGDLS and CDR2 YYNGEE. Using reference TRBV9 and TRBJ2-2 for the parts outside the CDR3, the full variable domain is DSGVTQTPKHLITATGQRVTLRCSPRSGDLSVYWYQQSLDQGLQFLIQYYNGEERAKGNILERFSAQQFPDLHSELNLSSLELGDSALYFCASSARSRVVGELFFGEGSRLTVL.